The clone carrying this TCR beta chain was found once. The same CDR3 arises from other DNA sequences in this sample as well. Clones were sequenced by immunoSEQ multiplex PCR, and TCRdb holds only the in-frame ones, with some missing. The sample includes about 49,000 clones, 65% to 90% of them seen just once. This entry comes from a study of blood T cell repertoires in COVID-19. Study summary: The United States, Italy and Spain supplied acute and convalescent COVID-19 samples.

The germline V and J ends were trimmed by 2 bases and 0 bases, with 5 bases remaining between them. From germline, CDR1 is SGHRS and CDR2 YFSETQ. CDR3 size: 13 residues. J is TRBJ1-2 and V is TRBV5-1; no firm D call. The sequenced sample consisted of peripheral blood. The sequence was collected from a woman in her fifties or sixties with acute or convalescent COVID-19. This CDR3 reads CASSLSSNYGYTF. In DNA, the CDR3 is TGCGCCAGCAGCTTAAGCTCTAACTATGGCTACACCTTC.